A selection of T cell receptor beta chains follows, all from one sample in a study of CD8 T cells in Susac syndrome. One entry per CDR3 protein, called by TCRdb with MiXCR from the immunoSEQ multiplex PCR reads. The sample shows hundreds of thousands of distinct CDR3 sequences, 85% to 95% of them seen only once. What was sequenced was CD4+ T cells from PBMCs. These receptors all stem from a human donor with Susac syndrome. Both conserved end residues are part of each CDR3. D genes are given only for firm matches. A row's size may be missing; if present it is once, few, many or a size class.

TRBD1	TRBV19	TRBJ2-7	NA	TGTGCCAGTAGAGCCCCCGGGACAGATCATCAGCAGTACTTC	CASRAPGTDHQQYF
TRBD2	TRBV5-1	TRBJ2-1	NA	TGCGCCAGCAGCATTTTAGCGGGGGGGCGGAATGAGCAGTTCTTC	CASSILAGGRNEQFF
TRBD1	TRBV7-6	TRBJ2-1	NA	TGTGCCAGCAGCTCCCTAATACAGGGGACCGTTGCGGGCGAGCAGTTCTTC	CASSSLIQGTVAGEQFF
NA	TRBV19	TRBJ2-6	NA	TGTGCCAGTAGTGTCAGGGCTGAGGCCAACGTCCTGACTTTC	CASSVRAEANVLTF
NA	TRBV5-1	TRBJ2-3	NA	TGCGCCAGCAGCTTGGGAGGGCCCGGGGCGGATACGCAGTATTTT	CASSLGGPGADTQYF
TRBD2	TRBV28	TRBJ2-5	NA	TGTGCCAGCAGTTTCAGGCTAGCGGGGATGTCAGAGACCCAGTACTTC	CASSFRLAGMSETQYF
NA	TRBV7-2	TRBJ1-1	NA	TGTGCCAGCAGCTTAACTGAAGCTTTCTTT	CASSLTEAFF
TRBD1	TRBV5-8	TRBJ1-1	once	TGTGCCAGCAGATTTATCCGGGACAGGAGAAACACTGAAGCTTTCTTT	CASRFIRDRRNTEAFF
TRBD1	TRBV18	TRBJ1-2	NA	TGTGCCAGCTCCCAGGAAACAGGGGGCGCGTTGGGCTACACCTTC	CASSQETGGALGYTF
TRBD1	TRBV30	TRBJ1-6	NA	TGTGCCCTGATCCCGGGACAGGGGATTGGGAATTCACCCCTCCACTTT	CALIPGQGIGNSPLHF
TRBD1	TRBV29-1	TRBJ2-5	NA	TGCAGCGGGAGACAGGGAGAGACCCAGTACTTC	CSGRQGETQYF
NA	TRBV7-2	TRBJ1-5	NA	TGTGCCGGGGCTCGGGGAACTGGTAGCAATCAGCCCCAGCATTTT	CAGARGTGSNQPQHF
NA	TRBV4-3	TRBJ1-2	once	TGCGCCAGCAGCCAAGAGGCGACAGGATCGTATGGCTACACCTTC	CASSQEATGSYGYTF
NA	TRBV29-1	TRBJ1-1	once	TGCAGCGTTCTGGCAGGGCTGAACACTGAAGCTTTCTTT	CSVLAGLNTEAFF
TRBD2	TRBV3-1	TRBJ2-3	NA	TGTGCCAGCAGCACTAGCGGGGGGGCACGGGATACGCAGTATTTT	CASSTSGGARDTQYF
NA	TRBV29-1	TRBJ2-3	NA	TGCAGCGTTCCCCAGGGGGGGGGTTACACAGATACGCAGTATTTT	CSVPQGGGYTDTQYF
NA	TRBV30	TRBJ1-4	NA	TGTGCCTGGAGCCAACAGACGGGACCGGTTCTGTTTTTT	CAWSQQTGPVLFF
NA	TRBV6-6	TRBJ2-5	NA	TGTGCCAGCAGTTACTTTGGGGAGACCCAGTACTTC	CASSYFGETQYF
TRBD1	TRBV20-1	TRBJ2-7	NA	TGCAGTGCCAGCAATGAAAGGGGGCAGTACGAGCAGTACTTC	CSASNERGQYEQYF
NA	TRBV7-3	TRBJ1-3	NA	TGTGCCAGCAGCATGGATTCTGGAAACACCATATATTTT	CASSMDSGNTIYF
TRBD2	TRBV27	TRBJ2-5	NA	TGTGCCAGCAGTTTGTCGCGGGGGGACGGGGAGACCCAGTACTTC	CASSLSRGDGETQYF
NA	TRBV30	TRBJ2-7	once	TGTGCCTGGAGTGGGTCGCCTCTCGAGCAGTACTTC	CAWSGSPLEQYF
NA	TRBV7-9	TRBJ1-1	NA	TGTGCCAGCAGCCGTCGGCAGTCGAACACTGAAGCTTTCTTT	CASSRRQSNTEAFF
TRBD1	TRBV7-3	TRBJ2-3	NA	TGTGCCAGCAGCCCCGACAGGGGTGGCCACATGGATACGCAGTATTTT	CASSPDRGGHMDTQYF
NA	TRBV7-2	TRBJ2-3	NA	TGTGCCAGCAGCTTAGACCCGATCACAGATACGCAGTATTTT	CASSLDPITDTQYF
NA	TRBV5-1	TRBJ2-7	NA	TGCGCCAGCAGCCCGCAGGTGACGAGGGACGAGCAGTACTTC	CASSPQVTRDEQYF
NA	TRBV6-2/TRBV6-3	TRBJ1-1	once	TGTGCCAGCAGTCCGATTTCGGGACTCGAAGCTTTCTTT	CASSPISGLEAFF
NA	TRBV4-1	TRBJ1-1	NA	TGCGCCAGCAGCCAAGATATACGGGCGAACACTGAAGCTTTCTTT	CASSQDIRANTEAFF
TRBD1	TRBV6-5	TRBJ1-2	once	TGTGCCAGCAGTTACCGCGGACAGGGGCCTTCTAACTATGGCTACACCTTC	CASSYRGQGPSNYGYTF
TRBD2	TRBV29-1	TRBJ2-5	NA	TGCAGCGTTGAGCGTGGACTAGCGGGGAGGAAGACCCAGTACTTC	CSVERGLAGRKTQYF
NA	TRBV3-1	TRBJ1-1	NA	TGTGCCAGCAGTCGGACGGAAAACACTGAAGCTTTCTTT	CASSRTENTEAFF
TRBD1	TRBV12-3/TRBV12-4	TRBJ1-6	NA	TGTGCCAGCAGTTTGGACAGGTCTCGGTCACCCCTCCACTTT	CASSLDRSRSPLHF
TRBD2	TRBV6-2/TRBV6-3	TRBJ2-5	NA	TGTGCCAGCAGTTACATAGCGGGGGAATTCCAAGAGACCCAGTACTTC	CASSYIAGEFQETQYF
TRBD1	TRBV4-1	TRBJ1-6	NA	TGCGCCAGCAGCCAAGATCCAGGGGGCCGTCTGAGCTCCTATAATTCACCCCTCCACTTT	CASSQDPGGRLSSYNSPLHF
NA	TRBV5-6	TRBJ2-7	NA	TGTGCCAGCAGCCCCCCGCTCGGACTGGCCTCCTACGAGCAGTACTTC	CASSPPLGLASYEQYF